The clone carrying this TCR beta chain was observed a few times. No antigen is known for it. The record originates from a study of blood T cells in healthy people across ages. Study-wide points: The study found TCR beta diversity correlated strongly with naive T cell percentage.

Trimming took off 6 bases at V and 0 bases at J, with 9 bases between the two ends. The CDR3 has 13 amino acids. The germline V gene encodes CDR1 MNHEY and CDR2 SMNVEV (reference sequence). A second PCR, run for about 7 to 12 cycles, used a sample-barcoded 5' primer plus a J-beta primer mix. A template-switch adaptor with 12 random nucleotides tagged each cDNA molecule. TCRdb re-called the 5' RACE reads through MiXCR, storing one row per CDR3 protein. Of approximately 1.5 million distinct CDR3 sequences in the sample, approximately 43% are singletons; the top ten hold around 4%. The gene calls are TRBV27 and TRBJ2-7, with D unresolved. The origin of this receptor is a young woman in good health. The sequenced sample was blood. CDR3 sequence: CASRPLSSYEQYF. The CDR3 nucleotides read TGTGCCAGCAGACCGTTGAGCTCCTACGAGCAGTACTTC.